These T cell receptor beta chains were read from a single sample in a study of shared clonotypes between healthy human individuals. Sequenced by immunoSEQ multiplex PCR; TCRdb stores in-frame clones only, minus some. The sample includes around 1.4 million clones, around 98.5% seen only once; the top ten take about 0.34%. The sample was naive CD4+ T cells sorted from blood. These receptors came from a man in his thirties or forties in good health. Each CDR3 is given with its conserved first and last residue. Fields, in order: CDR3 protein, CDR3 DNA, J gene, D gene, V gene, clone size. A D gene is named only where the DNA matches it firmly. Only part of the rows carry a size: once, few, many, or a class if the clone is expanded.

CDR3: CASSRTGSPLPGELFF
DNA: TGTGCCAGCTCCCGAACAGGGTCTCCCCTTCCCGGGGAGCTGTTTTTT
J: TRBJ2-2
D: -
V: TRBV18
size: -

CDR3: CASSPRGRSNQPQHF
DNA: TGTGCCAGCAGTCCCAGGGGACGGAGCAATCAGCCCCAGCATTTT
J: TRBJ1-5
D: -
V: TRBV2
size: -

CDR3: CASSQLSNPYEQYF
DNA: TGTGCCAGCAGCCAACTTTCAAATCCATACGAGCAGTACTTC
J: TRBJ2-7
D: -
V: TRBV7-2
size: -

CDR3: CASSLRQGDKIYGYTF
DNA: TGTGCCAGCTCACTCAGACAGGGGGATAAAATCTATGGCTACACCTTC
J: TRBJ1-2
D: TRBD1
V: TRBV18
size: -

CDR3: CASSRGPGANVLTF
DNA: TGTGCCAGCAGTAGGGGGCCTGGGGCCAACGTCCTGACTTTC
J: TRBJ2-6
D: TRBD1
V: TRBV28
size: once

CDR3: CASSLAPHRVLDGTQYF
DNA: TGTGCCAGCAGCTTAGCTCCTCACAGGGTTTTGGACGGGACCCAGTACTTC
J: TRBJ2-5
D: -
V: TRBV7-6
size: -

CDR3: CASSATGMNTEAFF
DNA: TGTGCCAGTAGTGCGACAGGGATGAACACTGAAGCTTTCTTT
J: TRBJ1-1
D: TRBD1
V: TRBV19
size: -

CDR3: CASSPTGPTEKLFF
DNA: TGTGCCAGCAGCCCGACAGGCCCGACAGAAAAACTGTTTTTT
J: TRBJ1-4
D: -
V: TRBV7-3
size: -

CDR3: CASSPPGGYEQYF
DNA: TGCGCCAGCAGCCCCCCGGGTGGGTACGAGCAGTACTTC
J: TRBJ2-7
D: -
V: TRBV5-1
size: -

CDR3: CASMGDVYEQYF
DNA: TGTGCCAGCATGGGTGACGTCTACGAGCAGTACTTC
J: TRBJ2-7
D: -
V: TRBV2
size: -

CDR3: CASSQRLRSGTSGSRDRTGELFF
DNA: TGTGCCAGCAGCCAACGATTGAGGTCCGGGACTAGCGGGAGTCGAGATCGGACCGGGGAGCTGTTTTTT
J: TRBJ2-2
D: TRBD2
V: TRBV14
size: -

CDR3: CASSLAHNRAPYEQYF
DNA: TGTGCCAGCAGCTTAGCGCACAACAGGGCCCCCTACGAGCAGTACTTC
J: TRBJ2-7
D: -
V: TRBV7-9
size: -

CDR3: CASSGDSYEQYF
DNA: TGTGCCAGCAGTGGGGACAGTTACGAGCAGTACTTC
J: TRBJ2-7
D: TRBD1
V: TRBV2
size: -

CDR3: CASSLSVRETQYF
DNA: TGCGCCAGCAGCTTAAGTGTAAGGGAGACCCAGTACTTC
J: TRBJ2-5
D: -
V: TRBV5-1
size: -

CDR3: CASSPAVDYPREQFF
DNA: TGCGCCAGCAGCCCTGCCGTGGACTATCCTCGGGAGCAGTTCTTC
J: TRBJ2-1
D: -
V: TRBV4-1
size: -

CDR3: CASSARLAYEQYF
DNA: TGTGCCAGCAGTGCTAGGTTAGCCTACGAGCAGTACTTC
J: TRBJ2-7
D: -
V: TRBV6-1
size: -

CDR3: CASSISGTSAHNEQFF
DNA: TGTGCCAGCAGCATTTCCGGGACTAGCGCACACAATGAGCAGTTCTTC
J: TRBJ2-1
D: TRBD2
V: TRBV5-4
size: -

CDR3: CASSFEVHWTSGTGELFF
DNA: TGTGCCAGCAGCTTCGAAGTACATTGGACTAGCGGGACCGGGGAGCTGTTTTTT
J: TRBJ2-2
D: TRBD2
V: TRBV7-8
size: -

CDR3: CASSLSSGTQETQYF
DNA: TGTGCCAGCAGCTTGTCGTCGGGCACGCAAGAGACCCAGTACTTC
J: TRBJ2-5
D: -
V: TRBV5-4
size: -

CDR3: CASSQVGLAASTDTQYF
DNA: TGCGCCAGCAGCCAAGTCGGTCTAGCGGCTAGCACAGATACGCAGTATTTT
J: TRBJ2-3
D: TRBD2
V: TRBV4-1
size: -

CDR3: CASSKNRAGYEQYF
DNA: TGTGCCAGCAGTAAAAACCGGGCTGGATACGAGCAGTACTTC
J: TRBJ2-7
D: -
V: TRBV28
size: -

CDR3: CASSLAEVAGELFF
DNA: TGTGCCAGCAGCTTAGCGGAAGTAGCTGGGGAGCTGTTTTTT
J: TRBJ2-2
D: -
V: TRBV11-2
size: -

CDR3: CASRQGGYGYTF
DNA: TGTGCCAGCAGGCAGGGGGGGTATGGCTACACCTTC
J: TRBJ1-2
D: TRBD1
V: TRBV6-6
size: once

CDR3: CASSPLGRAGGTQYF
DNA: TGTGCCAGCAGCCCACTGGGCCGGGCGGGAGGGACCCAGTACTTC
J: TRBJ2-5
D: TRBD2
V: TRBV5-4
size: -

CDR3: CASSLLLGRTGELFF
DNA: TGTGCCAGCAGCTTATTGCTGGGTCGCACCGGGGAGCTGTTTTTT
J: TRBJ2-2
D: -
V: TRBV7-2
size: -

CDR3: CASSFGQGAGDGYTF
DNA: TGTGCCAGCAGCTTTGGACAGGGGGCAGGGGATGGCTACACCTTC
J: TRBJ1-2
D: TRBD1
V: TRBV7-2
size: -

CDR3: CASSFGFWGREDGYTF
DNA: TGTGCCAGCAGCTTTGGCTTCTGGGGGCGTGAAGATGGCTACACCTTC
J: TRBJ1-2
D: -
V: TRBV5-6
size: -

CDR3: CSGGPGLRTDTQYF
DNA: TGCAGCGGCGGACCGGGACTGCGCACAGATACGCAGTATTTT
J: TRBJ2-3
D: -
V: TRBV29-1
size: -

CDR3: CAWGIALSTDTQYF
DNA: TGTGCCTGGGGCATAGCGCTGAGCACAGATACGCAGTATTTT
J: TRBJ2-3
D: -
V: TRBV30
size: -

CDR3: CASRAGQGGNQPQHF
DNA: TGTGCCAGCAGAGCGGGACAGGGAGGCAATCAGCCCCAGCATTTT
J: TRBJ1-5
D: TRBD1
V: TRBV6-1
size: -

CDR3: CASSMDRSNYGYTF
DNA: TGTGCCAGTAGTATGGACAGGAGTAACTATGGCTACACCTTC
J: TRBJ1-2
D: TRBD1
V: TRBV19
size: -

CDR3: CASSPVGFLYEQYF
DNA: TGTGCCAGCAGCCCCGTAGGATTCCTCTACGAGCAGTACTTC
J: TRBJ2-7
D: -
V: TRBV7-8
size: -

CDR3: CASSPAQGTSYGYTF
DNA: TGTGCCAGCTCACCAGCGCAGGGAACCTCCTATGGCTACACCTTC
J: TRBJ1-2
D: -
V: TRBV18
size: -

CDR3: CASSLRLLSYEQYF
DNA: TGTGCCAGTAGTCTCCGACTACTCTCCTACGAGCAGTACTTC
J: TRBJ2-7
D: -
V: TRBV19
size: -

CDR3: CASSRNNEQFF
DNA: TGTGCCAGCTCACGAAACAATGAGCAGTTCTTC
J: TRBJ2-1
D: -
V: TRBV18
size: -

CDR3: CASSAGTYNEQFF
DNA: TGTGCCAGCAGTGCCGGGACCTACAATGAGCAGTTCTTC
J: TRBJ2-1
D: -
V: TRBV6-1
size: -

CDR3: CASSVQGGNQPQHF
DNA: TGTGCCAGCAGTGTGCAGGGGGGCAATCAGCCCCAGCATTTT
J: TRBJ1-5
D: TRBD1
V: TRBV25-1
size: -

CDR3: CASSLDPGHNEQFF
DNA: TGTGCCAGCAGCTTAGATCCAGGTCACAATGAGCAGTTCTTC
J: TRBJ2-1
D: -
V: TRBV7-2
size: -

CDR3: CASSLNSYRGNEQFF
DNA: TGTGCCAGCAGTTTAAACAGCTACCGGGGGAATGAGCAGTTCTTC
J: TRBJ2-1
D: -
V: TRBV11-3
size: -

CDR3: CASSPVGHGANVLTF
DNA: TGTGCCAGCTCACCAGTTGGTCACGGGGCCAACGTCCTGACTTTC
J: TRBJ2-6
D: -
V: TRBV18
size: -

CDR3: CASSGRLAGGFYEQYF
DNA: TGTGCCAGCAGTGGCCGACTAGCGGGAGGTTTCTACGAGCAGTACTTC
J: TRBJ2-7
D: TRBD2
V: TRBV6-1
size: once

CDR3: CASTKGLEGDTQYF
DNA: TGTGCCAGCACCAAAGGACTAGAGGGAGATACGCAGTATTTT
J: TRBJ2-3
D: TRBD2
V: TRBV28
size: -

CDR3: CASSPPTESQYF
DNA: TGTGCCAGCTCACCACCCACAGAATCTCAGTATTTT
J: TRBJ2-3
D: -
V: TRBV18
size: once

CDR3: CAINIKMAGNNEQFF
DNA: TGTGCCATCAATATCAAAATGGCGGGGAACAATGAGCAGTTCTTC
J: TRBJ2-1
D: -
V: TRBV10-3
size: -

CDR3: CASSNRDRVMNTEAFF
DNA: TGTGCCAGCAGTAACCGGGACAGGGTTATGAACACTGAAGCTTTCTTT
J: TRBJ1-1
D: TRBD1
V: TRBV27
size: -

CDR3: CASSPIPGSSPLHF
DNA: TGTGCCAGCTCACCAATTCCCGGTAGTTCACCCCTCCACTTT
J: TRBJ1-6
D: -
V: TRBV18
size: -

CDR3: CASGLVGLQETQYF
DNA: TGTGCTAGTGGTTTGGTAGGACTGCAAGAGACCCAGTACTTC
J: TRBJ2-5
D: -
V: TRBV12-5
size: few

CDR3: CASRLAGDGYTF
DNA: TGTGCCAGCCGTTTGGCAGGGGATGGCTACACCTTC
J: TRBJ1-2
D: -
V: TRBV2
size: once

CDR3: CASRCGNSSTDTQYF
DNA: TGTGCCAGCAGATGCGGCAACTCTAGCACAGATACGCAGTATTTT
J: TRBJ2-3
D: -
V: TRBV21-1
size: -

CDR3: CASSVLATGGQPQHF
DNA: TGTGCCAGCAGTGTCTTAGCGACAGGGGGACAGCCCCAGCATTTT
J: TRBJ1-5
D: TRBD1
V: TRBV2
size: -

CDR3: CAISPTGNQPQHF
DNA: TGTGCCATCTCGCCCACAGGCAATCAGCCCCAGCATTTT
J: TRBJ1-5
D: -
V: TRBV28
size: -

CDR3: CASSRALGLAAGELFF
DNA: TGTGCCAGCAGCAGAGCCCTGGGGCTAGCAGCCGGGGAGCTGTTTTTT
J: TRBJ2-2
D: -
V: TRBV11-2
size: -

CDR3: CASSEASGYQETQYF
DNA: TGTGCCAGCAGCGAGGCTAGCGGGTACCAAGAGACCCAGTACTTC
J: TRBJ2-5
D: TRBD2
V: TRBV5-4
size: -

CDR3: CASTLERQLGYSNQPQHF
DNA: TGTGCCAGCACTCTTGAGAGACAGTTGGGATATAGCAATCAGCCCCAGCATTTT
J: TRBJ1-5
D: -
V: TRBV2
size: -

CDR3: CASSQARGSGANVLTF
DNA: TGCGCCAGCAGCCAAGCGAGGGGCTCTGGGGCCAACGTCCTGACTTTC
J: TRBJ2-6
D: -
V: TRBV4-1
size: -

CDR3: CASSPQGTQETQYF
DNA: TGTGCCAGCTCACCACAGGGGACTCAAGAGACCCAGTACTTC
J: TRBJ2-5
D: -
V: TRBV18
size: -